The sequence of this TCR beta chain was determined in a study of T cell responses to AZD1222 COVID-19 vaccine (dated by TCRdb to about 2021). Regarding the complete study: A total of 230 to 250 trial participants underwent TCR sequencing, of whom 200 to 220 had received two doses of AZD1222 and 26 had received two doses of the MenACWY control vaccine. Trial participants were enrolled by age into 18-55, 56-69 and 70-plus year subgroups, with 148, 28 and 57 TCR-sequenced participants respectively. General conclusions and limits of the study: After two AZD1222 doses, spike-specific TCR breadth and depth were significantly higher than at day 0 and than in MenACWY recipients. Because no day 14 peak-response samples were available, repertoires were characterized only after the peak T cell response. The vaccine-associated CD4 TCRs covered the entire spike protein, and the dominant responses fell in regions 160-218 and 743-854. In the small 56-69-year group, the increase in depth fell short of significance, most likely because of low power. Participants were mostly white British and included more females than males, and it was suggested by the authors that clonal diversity may have been underestimated. Conclusions about previously exposed vaccinees are limited because only a handful of AZD1222 recipients were SARS-CoV-2 seropositive at baseline. Nearly half of unique spike-specific TCRs reportedly recognized epitopes outside regions mutated in the B.1.351 and B.1.1.7 variants.

As for this clone: The specificity of this receptor is unknown. It has no much larger one-base neighbor in the sample; base qualities were not kept.

Reading the label with the study, this specimen's time point is: about 28 days (+/-7) after the second vaccine dose. AZD1222 recipients whose second dose came at about 4 weeks and those whose second dose came at about 12 weeks were combined into one group, since spike-specific TCR depth and breadth did not differ between the two schedules. Samples from vaccinated people were obtained from the UK trials COV001 and COV002, which included a single-blind randomized controlled phase 2/3 trial of AZD1222 (ChAdOx1 nCoV-19) in healthy adults. Trial participant PBMC samples were collected at day 0 and day 28 after the second dose for TCRbeta chain sequencing. The CDR3 regions of human TCRbeta chains were subjected to immunosequencing. The study's own analysis went as follows. Repertoire TCRs were matched against a reference library of SARS-CoV-2-specific TCRs generated with the MIRA antigen-specificity platform. Breadth meant the fraction of unique TCRs that were SARS-CoV-2-associated, whereas depth meant the fraction of total T cells that were SARS-CoV-2-associated. Using the MIRA data, every spike-specific TCR was mapped to the spike region that the TCR reacted to and assigned to either a CD4 or a CD8 class. Log10-transformed breadth and depth values were compared by one-way ANOVA with Sidak's multiple comparisons tests. The table was pulled from immuneACCESS by TCRdb, which kept in-frame rearrangements only. Such tables lose some clones; where checked, under half of the loss comes from unresolved V genes, and the rest has no known cause. Clone size and V and J calls were adopted from that table, with D and trimming inferred from the DNA. This sample gives approximately 110,000 clones in total; 80% to 90% of them show up just once. The ten largest clones represent roughly 4.5% of the sample.

CDR3 length: 11 amino acids, cysteine to phenylalanine. Only the CDR3 region is kept as DNA, spanning 33 bases read in frame from base 1. Trimming costs V 5 bases and J 6 bases, and their ends lie 7 bases apart. For CDR1 and CDR2, the germline V gene lists SNHLY and FYNNEI. The specimen comprised peripheral blood, sampled 28 days after the second AZD1222 dose. The TCR comes from an adult who received the AZD1222 COVID-19 vaccine. This chain joins TRBV2 to TRBJ1-2; a confident D gene designation cannot be given. The sequenced DNA: TGTGCCAGCAGTTATAGCCATGGCTACACCTTC. Translation gives CASSYSHGYTF.